This T cell receptor beta chain is from a study of cytomegalovirus exposure and HLA in healthy donors. The overall study: Of all 398 donors who were genotyped, roughly 83% belonged to the Caucasian-associated ancestry cluster. Study-level points and caveats: The majority of CMV-associated TCR beta chains were reported as apparently HLA-restricted in a later analysis.

The CDR3 sequence is 14 residues long. V shed 0 bases, J shed 10 bases, and the junction held 4 bases outside the gene matches. The germline gives CDR1 SGHNT, CDR2 YYREEE (reference sequence). This clone has more than one count but fewer than ten. Its antigen remains unidentified. The PCR made use of 60 Vbeta and 13 Jbeta primers. TCRdb's table, derived via immunoSEQ multiplex PCR, lists solely in-frame clones and lacks some. The sample has roughly 110,000 clones, 73% seen once. Material for sequencing was PBMCs. The gene calls are TRBV5-4 and TRBJ1-4, with TRBD1 matching over 9 bases. The receptor was isolated from a man aged 25-40 years in good health and CMV-seronegative. CDR3 nucleotide sequence: TGTGCCAGCAGCTTGGACCAGACAGGGGGAAAACTGTTTTTT. Translating it yields CASSLDQTGGKLFF.